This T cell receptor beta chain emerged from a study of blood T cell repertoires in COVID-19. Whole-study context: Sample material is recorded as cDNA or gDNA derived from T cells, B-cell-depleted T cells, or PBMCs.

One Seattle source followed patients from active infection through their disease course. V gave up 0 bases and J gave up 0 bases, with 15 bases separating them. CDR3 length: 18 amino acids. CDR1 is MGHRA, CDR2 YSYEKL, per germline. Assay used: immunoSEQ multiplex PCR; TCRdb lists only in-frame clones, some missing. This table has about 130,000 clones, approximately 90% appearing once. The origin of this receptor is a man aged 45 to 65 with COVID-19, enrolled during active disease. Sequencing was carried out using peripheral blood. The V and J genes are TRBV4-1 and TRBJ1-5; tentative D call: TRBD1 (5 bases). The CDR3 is CASSQELGGIYSNQPQHF. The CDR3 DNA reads TGCGCCAGCAGCCAAGAGCTGGGGGGAATATATAGCAATCAGCCCCAGCATTTT.